Listed here are 17 T cell receptor beta chains from one sample, sequenced in a study of CD8+ T cells in alopecia areata. Noted treatment: oral pan-JAK inhibitor, 5-10 mg twice daily. Extracted RNA was reverse transcribed, and the resulting cDNA served as sequencing template. TCRdb's copy holds only in-frame clones and misses some; the assay was immunoSEQ multiplex PCR. The table has about 120,000 clones, 58% seen once. This sample comprised CD8+ T cells sorted from blood, obtained at week 4, from a patient treated with tofacitinib. These receptors were obtained from a human donor with alopecia areata.

This clone appeared a few times. V gene TRBV25-1 combines with J gene TRBJ2-7; no clear D. Germline V gene data show CDR1 as MGHDK and CDR2 as SYGVNS. This CDR3 has 14 residues. V was shortened by 3 bases and J by 3 bases, with 12 bases between the two germline ends. DNA for the CDR3: TGTGCCAGCAGTGAGAAAAGGTTCGGCTACGAGCAGTACTTC. This gives the protein CASSEKRFGYEQYF.

The chain is built from TRBV2 and TRBJ1-1; the match to TRBD1 covers 7 bases. V trimming: 6 bases; J trimming: 1 base; junction bases outside the gene matches: 8. This CDR3 has 15 amino acids. Germline V gene sequence: CDR1 SNHLY, CDR2 FYNNEI. The DNA for the CDR3 is TGTGCCAGCAGCATTAGGGGGCTTGGGAACACTGAAGCTTTCTTT. Translated: CASSIRGLGNTEAFF. The full variable domain, with the rest looked up from reference TRBV2 and TRBJ1-1, is EPEVTQTPSHQVTQMGQEVILRCVPISNHLYFYWYRQILGQKVEFLVSFYNNEISEKSEIFDDQFSVERPDGSNFTLKIRSTKLEDSAMYFCASSIRGLGNTEAFFGQGTRLTVV.

The chain links TRBV30 to TRBJ2-7; D is possibly TRBD1 or TRBD2 (5 bases each). The CDR3 is 12 amino acids. V was clipped by 2 bases and J by 4 bases, with 9 bases between them. CDR1 and CDR2 from the germline V gene are GTSNPN and SVGIG (reference sequence). In DNA form, the CDR3 reads TGTGCCTGGAGTTGGGGGAAATACGAGCAGTACTTC. Protein: CAWSWGKYEQYF.

The V call is TRBV29-1, the J call TRBJ2-7; a weak D match, TRBD1 (6 bases). Trimming took 0 bases from V and 2 from J, leaving 11 bases between them. CDR3 length: 14 residues. Germline CDR1 SQVTM, CDR2 ANQGSEA. The chain's CDR3 is CSVEDRDTPYEQYF. The CDR3 DNA sequence: TGCAGCGTTGAAGACCGGGACACCCCCTACGAGCAGTACTTC.

The chain combines TRBV29-1 with TRBJ1-2, with a tentative D call TRBD1 (6 bases). Trimming removed 0 bases at V and 6 bases at J, with 11 bases between. This CDR3 spans 13 amino acids. Germline V CDR1 and CDR2: SQVTM, ANQGSEA. The CDR3 nucleotides read TGCAGCGTTGAAGAGGGCAGGGGTGATGGCTACACCTTC. Translated, it gives CSVEEGRGDGYTF.

There are a few counts of this clone. This chain links TRBV29-1 with TRBJ2-7; 7 nucleotides match TRBD2. The CDR3 loop spans 14 amino acids. Looked up from germline, CDR1 is SQVTM and CDR2 is ANQGSEA. V shed 0 bases, J shed 3 bases, and the junction held 5 bases outside the gene matches. The CDR3 region is CSVEDRQRGYEQYF. CDR3 DNA: TGCAGCGTTGAAGATCGGCAGCGGGGCTACGAGCAGTACTTC.

The rearrangement uses TRBV28 and TRBJ1-1, with no clear D. The V end was cut by 3 bases, the J end by 4 bases, with 12 bases between. Germline lookup yields CDR1 MDHEN and CDR2 SYDVKM. This CDR3 is built from 14 residues. In DNA, the CDR3 is TGTGCCAGCAGTTTGGGAGGGAAGGGCACTGAAGCTTTCTTT. Its translation is CASSLGGKGTEAFF.

There are a few counts of this clone. V gene TRBV5-6 combines with J gene TRBJ1-1; 7 bases align to TRBD1. CDR1 is SGHDT and CDR2 is YYEEEE in the germline V gene. Trimming removed 4 bases from V and 5 bases from J; junction bases left unmatched: 8. This CDR3 is 14 amino acids long. CDR3 in DNA: TGTGCCAGCAGCCTCGACAGGGTAAGGACTGAAGCTTTCTTT. It is translated as CASSLDRVRTEAFF. The full variable domain, completed using reference TRBV5-6 and TRBJ1-1, is DAGVTQSPTHLIKTRGQQVTLRCSPKSGHDTVSWYQQALGQGPQFIFQYYEEEERQRGNFPDRFSGHQFPNYSSELNVNALLLGDSALYLCASSLDRVRTEAFFGQGTRLTVV.

The rearrangement links TRBV5-6 to TRBJ2-7; TRBD2 might be the D (5 bases). This CDR3 has 15 residues. The V gene lost 1 base and the J gene lost 2 bases, with 13 bases spanning the gap. From germline, CDR1 is SGHDT and CDR2 YYEEEE. In DNA form, the CDR3 reads TGTGCCAGCAGCTTGTCCATTGACTACACCTACGAGCAGTACTTC. Amino acid sequence: CASSLSIDYTYEQYF.

V and J are TRBV4-3 and TRBJ2-5, with TRBD1 matching 7 bases. The CDR3 has 15 amino acids. CDR1 is LGHNA and CDR2 is YSLEER in the germline V gene. Germline trimming cut 1 base from V and 1 base from J; bases unmatched to any gene: 3. The CDR3, as DNA: TGCGCCAGCAGCCAAGGACAGGGACCCCAAGAGACCCAGTACTTC. Protein sequence: CASSQGQGPQETQYF.

The CDR3, as DNA: TGCGCCAGCAGTCAATTCCGGGACAGGTTGTATTCTGGGGCCAACGTCCTGACTTTC. Amino acids: CASSQFRDRLYSGANVLTF. The V and J genes are TRBV23-1 and TRBJ2-6; 8 bases agree with TRBD1. TRBV23-1 is noted as an ORF with a role that remains uncertain. The V segment lost 1 base and the J segment 1 base; nucleotides outside the gene matches: 9. The CDR3 spans 19 residues.

About this clone itself: The same CDR3 is also encoded by other DNA sequences in this sample. The rearrangement joins TRBV4-3 to TRBJ2-5; TRBD2 aligns across 9 bases. CDR1 LGHNA and CDR2 YSLEER come from the germline V gene. The CDR3 is 15 amino acids. J lost 5 bases, V lost 0 bases, and 4 bases had no gene match. CDR3 DNA: TGCGCCAGCAGCCAAGAGCGGGGGGGCCAGGAGACCCAGTACTTC. Translated, it gives CASSQERGGQETQYF.

The J gene is TRBJ2-2, the V gene TRBV29-1, with 10 bases that match TRBD2. Trimming at V came to 6 bases and at J to 7 bases, leaving 11 bases not matched to a gene. Per the germline V gene, CDR1 is SQVTM and CDR2 is ANQGSEA. The CDR3 has 15 amino acids. The CDR3 bases are TGCAGCGTCGGTCCCGGGGCTAGCGGGGGCGGGGAGCTGTTTTTT. It yields the protein CSVGPGASGGGELFF.

The chain carries TRBV10-3 and TRBJ2-2; TRBD1 or TRBD2 may be the D gene (5 bases each). The CDR3 runs to 18 residues. Germline loops: CDR1 ENHRY, CDR2 SYGVKD. Between the trimmed V and J ends, which lost 3 bases and 4 bases, there was a span of 21 bases. The CDR3 DNA sequence: TGTGCCATCAGTGACAAGGGACCCACGATGGACGGCACCGGGGAGCTGTTTTTT. Translation: CAISDKGPTMDGTGELFF.

The rearrangement joins TRBV28 to TRBJ2-3, with 9 bases lining up with TRBD1. Germline-derived CDR1 and CDR2 are MDHEN and SYDVKM. V trimming: 7 bases; J trimming: 0 bases; junction bases outside the gene matches: 5. The CDR3 consists of 15 residues. The CDR3 DNA is TGTGCCAGCAACTCGGACAGGGGAAGCACAGATACGCAGTATTTT. This translates into CASNSDRGSTDTQYF.

A few counts support this clone. The chain carries TRBV6-5 and TRBJ2-1; a possible D gene is TRBD2 (5 bases). Germline V gene data show CDR1 as MNHEY and CDR2 as SVGAGI. CDR3 length: 11 residues. The ends were cut back, 11 bases at V and 5 bases at J, with 10 bases in the middle. CDR3 nucleotide sequence: TGTGCCTGCTCGGGGAACAATGAGCAGTTCTTC. Protein sequence: CACSGNNEQFF.

This chain connects TRBV28 to TRBJ2-4; D may be TRBD1 (5 bases). Trimming removed 3 bases at V and 8 bases at J, with 11 bases between. The CDR3 extends over 13 amino acids. Per germline, CDR1 MDHEN and CDR2 SYDVKM. This chain's CDR3 is CASSFTLRDIQYF. The CDR3 bases are TGTGCCAGCAGTTTCACTCTCAGGGACATTCAGTACTTC. Full variable domain (rest looked up from reference TRBV28 and TRBJ2-4): DVKVTQSSRYLVKRTGEKVFLECVQDMDHENMFWYRQDPGLGLRLIYFSYDVKMKEKGDIPEGYSVSREKKERFSLILESASTNQTSMYLCASSFTLRDIQYFGAGTRLSVL.